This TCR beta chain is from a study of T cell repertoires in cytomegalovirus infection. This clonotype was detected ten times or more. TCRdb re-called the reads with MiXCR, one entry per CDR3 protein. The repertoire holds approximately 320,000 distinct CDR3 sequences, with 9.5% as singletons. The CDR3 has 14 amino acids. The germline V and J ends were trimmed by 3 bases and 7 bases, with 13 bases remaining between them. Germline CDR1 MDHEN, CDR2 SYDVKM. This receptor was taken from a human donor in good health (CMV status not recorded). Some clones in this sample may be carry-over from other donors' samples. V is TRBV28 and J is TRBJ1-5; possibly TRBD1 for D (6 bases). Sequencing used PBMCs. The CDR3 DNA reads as TGTGCCAGCAGTTTTCTAGGGGGTGGACAGCCCCAGCATTTT. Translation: CASSFLGGGQPQHF.